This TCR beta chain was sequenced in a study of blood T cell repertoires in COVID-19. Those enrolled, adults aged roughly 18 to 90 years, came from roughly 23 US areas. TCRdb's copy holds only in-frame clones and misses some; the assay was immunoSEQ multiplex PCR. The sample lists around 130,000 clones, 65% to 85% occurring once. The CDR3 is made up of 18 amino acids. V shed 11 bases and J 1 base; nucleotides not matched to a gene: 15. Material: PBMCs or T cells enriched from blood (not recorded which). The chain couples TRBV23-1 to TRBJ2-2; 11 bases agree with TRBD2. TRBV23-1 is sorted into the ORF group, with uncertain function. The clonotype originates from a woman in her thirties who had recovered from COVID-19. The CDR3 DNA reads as TGCGCCGCCCTACGGGGCACTAGCGGGAGAAAGAACACCGGGGAGCTGTTTTTT. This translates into CAALRGTSGRKNTGELFF.